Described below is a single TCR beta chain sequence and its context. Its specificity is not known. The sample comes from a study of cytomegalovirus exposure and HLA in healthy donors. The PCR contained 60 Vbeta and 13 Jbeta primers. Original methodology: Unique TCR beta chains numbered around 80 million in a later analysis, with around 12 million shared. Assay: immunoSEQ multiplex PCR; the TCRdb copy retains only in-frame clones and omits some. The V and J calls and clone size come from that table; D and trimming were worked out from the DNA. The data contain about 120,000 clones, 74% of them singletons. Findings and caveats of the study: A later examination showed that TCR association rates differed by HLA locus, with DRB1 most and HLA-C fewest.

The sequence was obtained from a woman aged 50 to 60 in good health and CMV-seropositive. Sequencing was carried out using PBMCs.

The CDR3: CMVGGPGELFF. The CDR3 DNA is TGCATGGTGGGGGGTCCCGGGGAGCTGTTTTTT. The chain carries TRBV20-1 and TRBJ2-2; perhaps TRBD2 as D (6 bases). CDR1 and CDR2 (germline): DFQATT, SNEGSKA (reference sequence). The CDR3 length is 11 residues.